Listed below are T cell receptor beta chains from one sample, sequenced in a study of T cell responses to AZD1222 COVID-19 vaccine. The table came from immunoSEQ multiplex PCR; TCRdb's copy has only in-frame clones and leaves some out. The table records 100,000 to 150,000 clones, around 83% of them present only once. The specimen was peripheral blood, collected on day 0 of AZD1222 vaccination. These receptors all come from an adult in good health. Both conserved end residues are part of each CDR3. A D gene is named only where the DNA matches it firmly. Not all rows give a size; the values are once, few, many and, for expanded clones, a class.

TRBV30	.	TRBJ2-5	.	CAWSAGRDRLYF	TGTGCCTGGAGTGCCGGCCGGGACCGCCTGTACTTC
TRBV4-3	.	TRBJ1-2	TRBD1	CASSLTGGGGYGYTF	TGCGCCAGCAGCCTGACAGGGGGCGGAGGCTATGGCTACACCTTC
TRBV7-9	.	TRBJ2-1	.	CASSQGGIEQFF	TGTGCCAGCAGCCAAGGAGGGATTGAGCAGTTCTTC
TRBV25-1	.	TRBJ2-1	TRBD2	CASSRTKLAGAYNEQFF	TGTGCCAGCAGCCGAACGAAGCTAGCGGGAGCTTACAATGAGCAGTTCTTC
TRBV19	.	TRBJ2-7	.	CASSEKYSYSSYEQYF	TGTGCCAGTAGTGAGAAATACAGCTACAGCTCCTACGAGCAGTACTTC
TRBV24-1	.	TRBJ2-2	.	CATRSLAGELFF	TGTGCCACCAGGAGCCTTGCCGGGGAGCTGTTTTTT
TRBV19	.	TRBJ1-5	.	CASSIDYGTRQPQHF	TGTGCCAGTAGTATAGATTACGGGACTAGGCAGCCCCAGCATTTT
TRBV3-1/TRBV3-2	.	TRBJ1-4	TRBD1	CASSQGTGGNEKLFF	TGTGCCAGCAGCCAAGGGACAGGGGGGAATGAAAAACTGTTTTTT
TRBV7-3	.	TRBJ2-3	TRBD1	CASSLTGQGTDTQYF	TGTGCCAGCAGCTTAACCGGACAGGGCACAGATACGCAGTATTTT
TRBV19	.	TRBJ1-5	.	CASSIDDGFNQPQHF	TGTGCCAGTAGTATTGACGACGGGTTCAATCAGCCCCAGCATTTT
TRBV18	.	TRBJ2-5	.	CASSTNQGEETQYF	TGTGCCAGCTCAACTAACCAGGGTGAAGAGACCCAGTACTTC
TRBV7-6	.	TRBJ1-5	.	CASSLFGGIGSNQPQHF	TGTGCCAGCAGCTTATTCGGTGGGATAGGGAGCAATCAGCCCCAGCATTTT
TRBV7-9	.	TRBJ1-1	.	CASSLLRGLNTEAFF	TGTGCCAGCAGCTTACTGAGGGGTCTGAACACTGAAGCTTTCTTT
TRBV7-7	.	TRBJ1-3	.	CASSLEAGSGNTIYF	TGTGCCAGCAGCTTAGAGGCGGGCTCTGGAAACACCATATATTTT
TRBV6-5	once	TRBJ2-2	.	CASSYSGVGTGELFF	TGTGCCAGCAGTTACTCTGGGGTGGGCACCGGGGAGCTGTTTTTT
TRBV3-1/TRBV3-2	once	TRBJ2-7	.	CASSQGRLYYEQYF	TGTGCCAGCAGCCAAGGTCGCCTGTACTACGAGCAGTACTTC
TRBV5-1	.	TRBJ2-7	.	CASSRGLGPRPPDDEQYF	TGCGCCAGCAGCCGGGGGCTGGGACCGCGTCCACCCGATGACGAGCAGTACTTC
TRBV28	.	TRBJ2-5	TRBD1	CASSPAGQGKGTQYF	TGTGCCAGCAGTCCCGCCGGACAGGGAAAAGGGACCCAGTACTTC
TRBV6-5	.	TRBJ1-5	.	CASSYSIQSNQPQHF	TGTGCCAGCAGTTACTCGATCCAGTCCAATCAGCCCCAGCATTTT
TRBV5-6	.	TRBJ1-2	.	CASSLEGRGYGYTF	TGTGCCAGCAGCTTGGAGGGCAGAGGCTATGGCTACACCTTC
TRBV28	.	TRBJ1-5	.	CASRGDTNQPQHF	TGTGCCAGCAGGGGGGACACCAATCAGCCCCAGCATTTT
TRBV5-5	.	TRBJ1-1	.	CASSWIEGHTEAFF	TGTGCCAGCAGCTGGATAGAGGGTCACACTGAAGCTTTCTTT
TRBV29-1	.	TRBJ2-3	.	CSVGKTGSYTDTQYF	TGCAGCGTTGGTAAAACTGGGAGCTACACAGATACGCAGTATTTT
TRBV2	.	TRBJ2-7	TRBD1	CASSEQGTGFEQYF	TGTGCCAGCAGTGAGCAGGGGACAGGGTTCGAGCAGTACTTC
TRBV5-1	.	TRBJ2-1	.	CASSLAGSAYNEQFF	TGCGCCAGCAGCTTGGCAGGTAGCGCCTACAATGAGCAGTTCTTC
TRBV9	.	TRBJ1-1	.	CASSFGGNTEAFF	TGTGCCAGCAGTTTTGGGGGGAACACTGAAGCTTTCTTT
TRBV7-2	once	TRBJ2-2	TRBD2	CASSIRTSGTTGELFF	TGTGCCAGCAGCATAAGGACTAGCGGGACAACCGGGGAGCTGTTTTTT
TRBV7-2	.	TRBJ2-5	.	CASSLERLQETQYF	TGTGCCAGCAGCTTAGAGCGGCTTCAAGAGACCCAGTACTTC
TRBV29-1	.	TRBJ2-1	TRBD2	CSVAASGGPVQFF	TGCAGCGTTGCGGCTAGCGGGGGGCCTGTTCAGTTCTTC
TRBV5-1	.	TRBJ1-4	.	CASTTGGKNEKLFF	TGCGCCAGCACCACGGGGGGCAAGAATGAAAAACTGTTTTTT
TRBV4-3	.	TRBJ1-2	.	CASSQERAKGAYGYTF	TGCGCCAGCAGCCAAGAGAGGGCTAAGGGAGCCTATGGCTACACCTTC
TRBV7-8	few	TRBJ2-7	.	CASSLVLGNYEQYF	TGTGCCAGCAGCTTAGTTTTGGGGAACTACGAGCAGTACTTC
TRBV10-3	.	TRBJ2-3	TRBD2	CAISDPASGEPDTQYF	TGTGCCATCAGTGACCCCGCTAGCGGGGAACCAGATACGCAGTATTTT
TRBV5-6	.	TRBJ1-1	TRBD1	CASSPWTGWKTEAFF	TGTGCCAGCAGCCCCTGGACAGGGTGGAAAACTGAAGCTTTCTTT
TRBV5-1	.	TRBJ2-3	TRBD2	CASSVERGTSGTDTQYF	TGCGCCAGCAGCGTAGAACGGGGGACTAGCGGCACAGATACGCAGTATTTT
TRBV30	.	TRBJ2-3	TRBD2	CAWSTSGSTDTQYF	TGTGCCTGGAGTACTAGCGGGAGTACGGATACGCAGTATTTT
TRBV27	.	TRBJ2-6	.	CASSSGANVLTF	TGTGCCAGCAGTTCCGGGGCCAACGTCCTGACTTTC
TRBV5-1	.	TRBJ2-7	.	CASSFGGMAYEQYF	TGCGCCAGCAGCTTTGGAGGGATGGCCTACGAGCAGTACTTC
TRBV18	.	TRBJ1-2	.	CASSTRSEGYGYTF	TGTGCCAGCTCAACGAGGTCGGAGGGCTATGGCTACACCTTC
TRBV30	.	TRBJ1-5	.	CAWSVQAGVNQPQHF	TGTGCCTGGAGTGTACAGGCCGGTGTTAATCAGCCCCAGCATTTT
TRBV5-4	.	TRBJ2-1	.	CASSSVDGNEQFF	TGTGCCAGCAGCTCGGTTGACGGCAATGAGCAGTTCTTC
TRBV7-9	.	TRBJ1-3	.	CASSTYLGDAGNTIYF	TGTGCCAGCAGCACCTACTTGGGCGACGCAGGAAACACCATATATTTT
TRBV7-3	once	TRBJ2-1	.	CASSAQGEQFF	TGTGCCAGCAGCGCCCAGGGAGAGCAGTTCTTC
TRBV7-8	.	TRBJ2-5	.	CASSLGQQETQYF	TGTGCCAGCAGCTTAGGACAGCAAGAGACCCAGTACTTC
TRBV3-1/TRBV3-2	.	TRBJ2-5	.	CASSQVTGTYNQETQYF	TGTGCCAGCAGCCAAGTAACCGGGACTTATAACCAAGAGACCCAGTACTTC
TRBV19	once	TRBJ2-3	.	CASSQPGYTDTQYF	TGTGCCAGTAGTCAGCCAGGCTACACAGATACGCAGTATTTT
TRBV10-3	.	TRBJ1-3	.	CAISESRVSGNTIYF	TGTGCCATCAGTGAGTCCAGGGTCTCTGGAAACACCATATATTTT
TRBV3-1/TRBV3-2	.	TRBJ2-7	.	CASSLAVAYEQYF	TGTGCCAGCAGCCTAGCGGTTGCCTACGAGCAGTACTTC
TRBV3-1/TRBV3-2	.	TRBJ2-5	TRBD1	CASRRQGAGETQYF	TGTGCCAGCAGACGCCAGGGGGCGGGGGAGACCCAGTACTTC
TRBV2	.	TRBJ2-6	.	CASSATSGANVLTF	TGTGCCAGCAGTGCGACCTCTGGGGCCAACGTCCTGACTTTC
TRBV7-2	.	TRBJ2-1	TRBD2	CASSLSGASFNNEQFF	TGTGCCAGCAGCTTAAGCGGGGCTAGTTTCAACAATGAGCAGTTCTTC
TRBV9	.	TRBJ2-2	.	CASSPRTNTGELFF	TGTGCCAGCAGCCCTCGGACGAACACCGGGGAGCTGTTTTTT